This T cell receptor beta chain was recorded in a study of blood T cell repertoires in COVID-19. As for the study in general: There were acute and convalescent COVID-19 samples, and they came from the United States, Italy and Spain. Sources were T cells, B-cell-depleted T cells, or PBMCs; the material itself was cDNA or gDNA.

Authors' processing steps: The authors estimated nucleated cell counts from reference gene primer amplification. Measured with immunoSEQ multiplex PCR; TCRdb has only the in-frame clones, and not every one. The DNA gave D and trimming, while V, J and clone size come from that table. There are some 130,000 clones in the sample; roughly 91% occur only once, and around 18% lies in the top ten. The germline gives CDR1 MNHEY, CDR2 SVGEGT. V shed 2 bases and J 0 bases; nucleotides not matched to a gene: 9. There are 18 residues in the CDR3. Sequenced input: peripheral blood. The chain couples TRBV6-2 or TRBV6-3 to TRBJ2-1, with 8 bases identical to TRBD2. The TCR sequence derives from a man aged 45-60 years with active or convalescent COVID-19. Here the CDR3 DNA reads TGTGCCAGCAGTTACCTCTTGGGCGGGGGGCGCTCCTACAATGAGCAGTTCTTC. Its protein product is CASSYLLGGGRSYNEQFF.